Shown below are 11 T cell receptor beta chains from a single sample sequenced in a study of T cell responses to AZD1222 COVID-19 vaccine. Measured with immunoSEQ multiplex PCR; TCRdb has only the in-frame clones, and not every one. The sample consists of nearly 110,000 clones, 80% to 95% of them appearing once. The specimen comprised peripheral blood, sampled 28 days after the second AZD1222 dose. These receptors were collected from an adult who received the AZD1222 COVID-19 vaccine.

V gene TRBV3-1 (or the pseudogene TRBV3-2) combines with J gene TRBJ2-2, with 10 bases that match TRBD2. The length of the CDR3 is 15 residues. Germline V CDR1 and CDR2: LGHDT, YNNKEL (reference sequence). Trimming removed 3 bases from V and 6 bases from J; junction bases left unmatched: 4. The CDR3: CASSHGTSVPGELFF. CDR3 sequence (DNA): TGTGCCAGCAGCCACGGGACTAGCGTTCCCGGGGAGCTGTTTTTT.

This clone was seen just once. The chain uses TRBV7-9 and TRBJ1-1; tentative D call: TRBD1 (6 bases). The CDR3 loop spans 13 amino acids. The germline CDR1 and CDR2 sequences are SEHNR and FQNEAQ (reference sequence). With 5 bases removed from V and 1 base from J, the gap between germline ends came to 8 bases. The CDR3 sequence is CASSPGQNTEAFF. Here the CDR3 DNA reads TGTGCCAGCAGCCCGGGACAGAACACTGAAGCTTTCTTT.

Here the CDR3 reads CASSFLGTRTQYF. The CDR3 bases are TGTGCCAGCAGCTTTCTCGGGACCCGGACCCAGTACTTC. This chain links TRBV7-2 with TRBJ2-5; D might be TRBD1 or TRBD2, each matching 5 bases. Germline CDR1 is SGHTA and CDR2 is FQGNSA. Between the trimmed V and J ends, which lost 3 bases and 7 bases, there was a span of 12 bases. The CDR3 sequence is 13 residues long.

J is TRBJ1-4 and V is TRBV5-8, with TRBD1 as a possible D gene (6 bases). This CDR3 is built from 13 residues. Trimming pared 2 bases from V and 8 bases from J, leaving 10 bases between. Germline V lookup: CDR1 SGHTS, CDR2 YDEGEE. CDR3 amino acids: CASSFYRVEKLFF. CDR3 sequence (DNA): TGTGCCAGCAGCTTCTACAGGGTGGAAAAACTGTTTTTT.

The chain has TRBV7-9 and TRBJ1-2; no clear D gene. Germline-derived CDR1 and CDR2 are SEHNR and FQNEAQ (reference sequence). Trimming left V 4 bases short and J 2 bases short, with 11 bases between. The CDR3 is 14 residues long. The CDR3 DNA follows: TGTGCCAGCAGCTCGTCTGCCCCCAACTATGGCTACACCTTC. Protein: CASSSSAPNYGYTF.

The gene calls are TRBV6-2 or TRBV6-3 and TRBJ1-5, with D perhaps matching TRBD1 (6 bases). This CDR3 is built from 17 residues. Per germline, CDR1 MNHEY and CDR2 SVGEGT. V lost 0 bases to trimming and J lost 2 bases, with 14 bases between them. Here the CDR3 DNA reads TGTGCCAGCAGTTACTCACTTGGGGGCGGGGGCAATCAGCCCCAGCATTTT. Its protein is CASSYSLGGGGNQPQHF.

V gene TRBV14 combines with J gene TRBJ2-2; the D gene is possibly TRBD1 (5 bases). The CDR3 is made up of 14 amino acids. The germline V gene encodes CDR1 SGHDN and CDR2 FVKESK. The germline V and J ends were trimmed by 2 bases and 3 bases, with 7 bases remaining between them. CDR3 DNA: TGTGCCAGCAGCCAACTGACAGACACCGGGGAGCTGTTTTTT. Amino acid sequence: CASSQLTDTGELFF.

This sequence joins TRBV12-1 and TRBJ2-1; the table names TRBD2, a call not compared with the DNA. TRBV12-1 is annotated as a pseudogene. The CDR3 contains 11 residues. The CDR3 nucleotides read TGTGCCAGCAGCCTTTTTGGGGGGGGGTTCTTC. Translating gives CASSLFGGGFF.

The genes are TRBV9 and TRBJ2-7; possibly TRBD2 for D (6 bases). The CDR3 loop spans 15 amino acids. V was shortened by 4 bases and J by 2 bases, with 16 bases between the two germline ends. Germline lookup yields CDR1 SGDLS and CDR2 YYNGEE. DNA of the CDR3: TGTGCCAGCAGCCCCCGCGGGACGATTGCCTACGAGCAGTACTTC. Translating it yields CASSPRGTIAYEQYF.

The chain links TRBV6-5 to TRBJ1-3; TRBD1 matches at 7 bases. Per germline, CDR1 MNHEY and CDR2 SVGAGI. Unmatched junction bases numbered 5, after V lost 6 bases and J lost 3 bases. This CDR3 is 14 amino acids long. The CDR3 nucleotides read TGTGCCAGCAGAGAGACAGGGTTTGGAAACACCATATATTTT. Translating it yields CASRETGFGNTIYF.

J is TRBJ2-5 and V is TRBV5-8; 7 bases map to TRBD1. CDR3 length: 14 amino acids. Trimming took 4 bases from V and 2 from J; bases not matched to a gene: 5. Germline CDR1 reads SGHTS; CDR2 reads YDEGEE. The CDR3 nucleotides are TGTGCCAGCAGCCCAGGGACAGTACAAGAGACCCAGTACTTC. Its protein is CASSPGTVQETQYF.